This T cell receptor (beta chain) was documented in a study of radiation and T cells in renal cell carcinoma. Repertoires were generated with immunoSEQ multiplex PCR, while TCRdb's copy carries only in-frame clones and drops some. The profile shows 150,000 or so clones, about nine tenths of them singletons. Germline V gene lookup returns CDR1 SGHRS and CDR2 YFSETQ. The ends lost 3 bases at V and 2 bases at J; junction bases unmatched: 1. This CDR3 contains 15 residues. As for time point: baseline pretreatment blood. Documented treatment: 15 Gy SBRT to primary tumor, nephrectomy 4 weeks later. After SBRT, blood was collected at 2 and 4 weeks, plus baseline.

The chain recombines TRBV5-1 with TRBJ2-6, with 8 bases that match TRBD1. This clonotype originated in a woman aged 70 to 79 with renal cell carcinoma. This material consisted of blood, taken from a patient whose treatment included radiotherapy and nephrectomy. The CDR3 DNA reads TGCGCCAGCAGCTCACAGGGGGCTGGGGCCAACGTCCTGACTTTC. Its protein product is CASSSQGAGANVLTF. Supplemented by reference TRBV5-1 and TRBJ2-6, the full variable domain reads KAGVTQTPRYLIKTRGQQVTLSCSPISGHRSVSWYQQTPGQGLQFLFEYFSETQRNKGNFPGRFSGRQFSNSRSEMNVSTLELGDSALYLCASSSQGAGANVLTFGAGSRLTVL.